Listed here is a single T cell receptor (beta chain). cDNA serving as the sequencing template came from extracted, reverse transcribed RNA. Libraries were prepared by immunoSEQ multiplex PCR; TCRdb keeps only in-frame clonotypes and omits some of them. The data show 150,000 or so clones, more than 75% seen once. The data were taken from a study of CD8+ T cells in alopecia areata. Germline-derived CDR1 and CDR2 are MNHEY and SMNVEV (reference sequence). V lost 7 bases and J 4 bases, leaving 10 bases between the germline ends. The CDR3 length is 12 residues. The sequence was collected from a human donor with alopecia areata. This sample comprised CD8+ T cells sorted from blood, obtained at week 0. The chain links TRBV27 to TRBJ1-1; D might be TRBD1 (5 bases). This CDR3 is CASIGGGTEAFF. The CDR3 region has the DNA TGTGCCAGCATTGGGGGGGGCACTGAAGCTTTCTTT.